This TCR beta chain is drawn from a study of radiation and T cells in renal cell carcinoma. Study-wide results and caveats: From baseline, blood top tumor clonotypes peaked at 2 weeks post-radiation.

Profiled with immunoSEQ multiplex PCR; TCRdb holds only in-frame clones, not every one. The table has tens of thousands of clones, more than 60% seen once; the top ten hold less than 7.5%. The CDR3 is 14 amino acids. Germline V gene data show CDR1 as SNHLY and CDR2 as FYNNEI. The V and J ends lost 6 bases and 2 bases respectively, with 13 bases between them. A remark on this clone: The antigen remains unidentified.

Time point in this sample: baseline pretreatment blood. Treatment of the sample: 15 Gy SBRT to primary tumor, nephrectomy 4 weeks later. The TCR sequence derives from a man in his fifties or sixties with renal cell carcinoma. The sequences come from blood, collected from a patient whose treatment included radiotherapy and nephrectomy. This chain joins TRBV2 and TRBJ2-5; D is possibly TRBD1 (6 bases). CDR3 sequence (DNA): TGTGCCAGCAGAGGCAGGGGCTCACAAGAGACCCAGTACTTC. Its translation is CASRGRGSQETQYF.